Listed below are T cell receptor beta chains from one sample, sequenced in a study of blood T cell repertoires in COVID-19. Sequencing was performed with immunoSEQ multiplex PCR; in TCRdb, only in-frame clones are kept and a portion is missing. The table includes under 200,000 clones, approximately 81% detected once. Sequencing input: peripheral blood. The receptors originated from a young man with active or convalescent COVID-19. The CDR3 runs from the conserved cysteine through the conserved F or W. Each record gives: CDR3 protein, V gene.

CSDHRANEQYF TRBV29-1
CASSLTANTGELFF TRBV11-3
CASFEPQGVATNEKLFF TRBV18
CASSSSGGGHNEQFF TRBV28
CATSVDRGSYEQYF TRBV15
CASSPPTGVNTEAFF TRBV18
CASSSQGLPIGYTF TRBV19
CASRRRTGGNTEAFF TRBV7-2
CASSPLTGNYEQYF TRBV6-5
CASSLATGGSGGQPQHF TRBV7-2
CSVREANEKLFF TRBV29-1
CASSLSGQSYGYTF TRBV9
CASSLDLPGTGELFF TRBV11-2
CASSESGANEQYF TRBV2
CASSELPPGLFETQYF TRBV6-1
CASSLAGIMRGYTF TRBV5-4
CASSTSGSYEQYF TRBV6-2/TRBV6-3
CSVVVGAETQYF TRBV29-1
CASTDRGRNNEQFF TRBV18
CASSLDPRGSYGYTF TRBV7-2
CASTGGDYSNQPQHF TRBV19
CASSRQSRYAEAFF TRBV28
CASSLAGGLTGELFF TRBV28
CASSLRTHYGYTF TRBV6-2/TRBV6-3
CASSFRQGGTDTQYF TRBV7-2
CASSKVKEDSISYEQYF TRBV21-1
CASKGRGHEQYF TRBV5-1